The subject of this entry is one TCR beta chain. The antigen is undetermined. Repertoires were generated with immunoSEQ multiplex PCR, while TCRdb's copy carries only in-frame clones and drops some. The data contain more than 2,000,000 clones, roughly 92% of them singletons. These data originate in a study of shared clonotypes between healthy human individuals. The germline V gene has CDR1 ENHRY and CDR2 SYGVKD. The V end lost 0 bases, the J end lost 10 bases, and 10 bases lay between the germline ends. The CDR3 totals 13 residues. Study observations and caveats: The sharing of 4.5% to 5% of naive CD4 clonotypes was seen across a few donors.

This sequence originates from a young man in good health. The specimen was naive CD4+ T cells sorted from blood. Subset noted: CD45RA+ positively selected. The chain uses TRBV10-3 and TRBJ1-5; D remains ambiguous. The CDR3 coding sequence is TGTGCCATCAGTGAGTCGTGGAACCTACCCCAGCATTTT. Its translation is CAISESWNLPQHF.